Shown below are 17 T cell receptor beta chains from a single sample sequenced in a study of blood T cell repertoires in COVID-19. Assay used: immunoSEQ multiplex PCR; TCRdb lists only in-frame clones, some missing. Of 160,000 or so clones in the sample, 81% were seen once. The material sequenced was PBMCs or T cells enriched from blood (not recorded which). The receptors stem from a woman aged 40 to 50 with acute COVID-19.

The DNA of the CDR3 is TGTGCCAGCAGCCGAGAGGACAGGTACCAAGAGACCCAGTACTTC. It is translated as CASSREDRYQETQYF. V is TRBV14 and J is TRBJ2-5; 7 bases are shared with TRBD1. Germline V gene sequence: CDR1 SGHDN, CDR2 FVKESK. This CDR3 contains 15 residues. V was pared by 4 bases and J by 0 bases, with 5 bases of the junction left unmatched.

The chain couples TRBV7-9 to TRBJ2-7, with 7 bases lining up with TRBD2. V shed 0 bases, J shed 1 base, and the junction held 3 bases outside the gene matches. Germline loops: CDR1 SEHNR, CDR2 FQNEAQ (reference sequence). The CDR3 contains 15 residues. The CDR3 loop is CASSLAVGGSYEQYF. CDR3 nucleotides: TGTGCCAGCAGCTTAGCGGTGGGAGGGTCCTACGAGCAGTACTTC.

This chain links TRBV19 with TRBJ1-1; D not certain. Between the trimmed V and J ends, which lost 8 bases and 1 base, there was a span of 17 bases. Germline V gene lookup returns CDR1 LNHDA and CDR2 SQIVND (reference sequence). This CDR3 region has 15 residues. The CDR3 spells CASLLRSGENTEAFF. The CDR3 DNA reads as TGTGCCAGTCTTCTCAGGAGCGGGGAGAACACTGAAGCTTTCTTT.

The chain couples TRBV30 to TRBJ1-1; D is uncertain. Trimming shortened V by 5 bases and J by 8 bases, and 18 bases separated the two germline ends. CDR3 length equals 13 residues. Germline CDR1 reads GTSNPN; CDR2 reads SVGIG (reference sequence). This CDR3 reads CAWGPSAGSEAFF. The CDR3 DNA reads as TGTGCCTGGGGCCCCAGCGCGGGGTCCGAAGCTTTCTTT.

This clone occurred many times. The chain links TRBV9 to TRBJ2-7, with 8 bases aligning to TRBD2. There are 15 residues in the CDR3. With 2 bases clipped from V and 3 bases from J, the junction kept 7 bases outside the gene matches. The germline gives CDR1 SGDLS, CDR2 YYNGEE. CDR3 residues: CASSVSSGFNYEQYF. CDR3 in DNA: TGTGCCAGCAGCGTTTCTAGCGGGTTTAACTACGAGCAGTACTTC.

The chain employs TRBV19 and TRBJ1-1; unclear D gene. Trimming removed 6 bases at V and 1 base at J, with 15 bases between. CDR3 length equals 15 residues. Germline-derived CDR1 and CDR2 are LNHDA and SQIVND (reference sequence). This CDR3 is CASRDLGRKNTEAFF. The CDR3 nucleotides are TGTGCCAGTAGGGACTTGGGAAGAAAGAACACTGAAGCTTTCTTT.

The gene calls are TRBV2 and TRBJ2-1, with D perhaps TRBD1 (5 bases). Germline values: CDR1 SNHLY, CDR2 FYNNEI. The CDR3 covers 14 residues. Trimming took off 2 bases at V and 8 bases at J, with 13 bases between the two ends. The CDR3 nucleotides are TGTGCCAGCAGTGAACAGGGAAGGTTGGATGAGCAGTTCTTC. Protein product: CASSEQGRLDEQFF.

This chain links TRBV10-3 with TRBJ2-1, with D possibly being TRBD2 (5 bases). CDR3 length: 15 residues. Germline V CDR1 and CDR2: ENHRY, SYGVKD. Trimming took off 6 bases at V and 4 bases at J, with 16 bases between the two ends. CDR3 region: CAISSTGNTYNEQFF. The DNA of the CDR3 is TGTGCCATCAGCTCAACCGGGAATACTTACAATGAGCAGTTCTTC.

This chain links TRBV27 with TRBJ1-4, with D possibly matching TRBD1 (5 bases). Germline V gene lookup returns CDR1 MNHEY and CDR2 SMNVEV (reference sequence). Trimming took off 8 bases at V and 3 bases at J, with 13 bases between the two ends. CDR3 length: 14 residues. The CDR3 loop is CASGWGRANEKLFF. The CDR3 DNA reads TGTGCCAGCGGTTGGGGCAGGGCTAATGAAAAACTGTTTTTT.

This clone was detected only a few times. The V gene is TRBV29-1, the J gene TRBJ1-2; D gene uncertain. This CDR3 has 12 amino acids. Deletions cut 4 bases from V and 4 bases from J, with 10 bases between. Germline CDR1 SQVTM, CDR2 ANQGSEA. CDR3 sequence: CSVGELSYGYTF. The CDR3 region has the DNA TGCAGCGTTGGTGAGCTTAGCTATGGCTACACCTTC.

This clone was picked up a small number of times. The chain joins TRBV5-1 to TRBJ2-2; D perhaps matches TRBD1 (6 bases). The CDR3 covers 14 residues. With 4 bases removed from V and 0 bases from J, the gap between germline ends came to 7 bases. In germline, CDR1 is SGHRS, CDR2 YFSETQ. CDR3 coding DNA: TGCGCCAGCAGCGGGACAACGAACACCGGGGAGCTGTTTTTT. This encodes CASSGTTNTGELFF.

The chain uses TRBV15 and TRBJ1-5; D may be TRBD1 (5 bases). Trimming left V 7 bases short and J 4 bases short, with 17 bases between. From germline, CDR1 is LNHNV and CDR2 YYDKDF (reference sequence). This CDR3 comprises 15 residues. The CDR3, as DNA: TGTGCCACCAAATTAGGGGCAGGGAAAAATCAGCCCCAGCATTTT. The encoded protein is CATKLGAGKNQPQHF.

In its sample, this clone was seen a few times. V usage is TRBV20-1 and J usage is TRBJ1-2, with D perhaps TRBD1 (5 bases). The V end was cut by 3 bases, the J end by 4 bases, with 12 bases between. From germline, CDR1 is DFQATT and CDR2 SNEGSKA (reference sequence). The CDR3 sequence is 13 residues long. Written as DNA, the CDR3 is TGCAGTGCTAGTCATGGGGGGGGCTATGGCTACACCTTC. Encoded protein: CSASHGGGYGYTF.

This clone came up once. The gene calls are TRBV6-1 and TRBJ2-4; D may be TRBD1 (5 bases). Trimming shortened V by 1 base and J by 7 bases, and 17 bases separated the two germline ends. Germline CDR1 and CDR2: MNHNS and SASEGT. This CDR3 contains 16 residues. The CDR3 spells CASSEEAQGFSNIQYF. CDR3 nucleotides: TGTGCCAGCAGTGAAGAAGCGCAGGGTTTTTCCAACATTCAGTACTTC.

This clone was detected only a few times. V gene TRBV27 combines with J gene TRBJ2-7; 7 positions match TRBD2. Germline loops: CDR1 MNHEY, CDR2 SMNVEV (reference sequence). This CDR3 region has 16 residues. Unmatched junction bases numbered 9, after V lost 3 bases and J lost 1 base. The CDR3 DNA reads TGTGCCAGCAGTTTTACTAGCGACACATATTCCTACGAGCAGTACTTC. Its protein is CASSFTSDTYSYEQYF.

The gene calls are TRBV27 and TRBJ2-6; TRBD2 is a possible D gene (7 bases). Trimming took off 3 bases at V and 2 bases at J, with 14 bases between the two ends. The CDR3 is 17 residues long. In germline, CDR1 is MNHEY, CDR2 SMNVEV (reference sequence). CDR3: CASSFLRGGPGANVLTF. In DNA form, the CDR3 reads TGTGCCAGCAGTTTTTTAAGGGGGGGACCTGGGGCCAACGTCCTGACTTTC.

About this clone itself: At one end the junction does not follow the germline gene, possibly because of a read error. The rearrangement joins TRBV6-1 to TRBJ2-7; maybe TRBD2 (5 bases). The CDR3 totals 14 residues. CDR1 and CDR2 from the germline V gene are MNHNS and SASEGT. The CDR3 nucleotides read TGTGCCAGCAGCGAAGGAGGCCAGACCTACGAGCAGTACTTC. It yields the protein CASSEGGQTYEQYF.